This T cell receptor (beta chain) was recorded in a study of T cell changes during pregnancy in multiple sclerosis. Trimming cost V 6 bases and J 3 bases, with 18 bases left between them. The germline V gene has CDR1 LNHDA and CDR2 SQIVND (reference sequence). The CDR3 loop spans 16 amino acids. The repertoire was sequenced with immunoSEQ multiplex PCR; TCRdb's copy has only in-frame clones and lacks some. The sample holds 45,000 or so clones, around 90% seen once. The chain couples TRBV19 to TRBJ1-5; tentatively, D is TRBD1 (5 bases). The sequence was obtained from a female donor with multiple sclerosis, enrolled in a pregnancy study. The source was peripheral blood, collected in the first trimester of pregnancy. DNA of the CDR3: TGTGCCAGTAGCCGTGGGCGGGGGGGGGTCAATCAGCCCCAGCATTTT. This encodes CASSRGRGGVNQPQHF.